Here is one T cell receptor beta chain with its context. Libraries were prepared by immunoSEQ multiplex PCR; TCRdb keeps only in-frame clonotypes and omits some of them. The sample lists over a million clones, 98% occurring once. The sample is drawn from a study of shared clonotypes between healthy human individuals. Study background: Aged 18 to 49, the donors were a couple of women and three men.

Division of CD4+ cells produced a CD45RA+ naive subset and a CD45RA-negative memory subset. The receptor was isolated from a young man in good health. Sequenced input: naive CD4+ T cells sorted from blood. Described subset: CD45RA+ positively selected.

The CDR3 DNA is TGTGCCAGCAGCGTAGGGACTCAACCGATCAATGAGCAGTTCTTC. Translated: CASSVGTQPINEQFF. The V gene is TRBV9, the J gene TRBJ2-1; D is possibly TRBD2 (5 bases). The CDR3 is made up of 15 amino acids. Germline V CDR1 and CDR2: SGDLS, YYNGEE. V was pared by 0 bases and J by 6 bases, with 13 bases between.